This TCR beta chain was retrieved from a study of T cells in Graves' hyperthyroidism and ophthalmopathy. Amplification targeted TCR beta CDR3 regions from RNA transcripts. The HTBI set primed first-round TCR CDR3 RT-PCR. TCRdb reprocessed the multiplex PCR reads via MiXCR and lists one record per CDR3 protein. The sample yields 450,000 to 700,000 distinct CDR3 sequences, around 45% seen once. The junction had 2 bases not matched to a gene; V was cut back by 6 bases and J by 2 bases. CDR3 length equals 14 residues. Germline lookup yields CDR1 SQVTM and CDR2 ANQGSEA. The study excluded patients with uncontrolled infection, other autoimmune disease, pregnancy or lactation.

This receptor was taken from an adult woman with Graves' disease, either hyperthyroidism or ophthalmopathy (not recorded which). The sequencing sample was made of peripheral blood or thyroid tissue (not recorded which). The chain joins TRBV29-1 to TRBJ2-5, with 14 bases that match TRBD2. The CDR3, as DNA: TGCAGCGTCCGGACTAGCGGGGGGCAAGAGACCCAGTACTTC. This codes for CSVRTSGGQETQYF.